The source of this TCR beta chain is a study of OX40 agonist ivuxolimab in advanced cancers. Study observations and caveats: It was also the case that some nonresponders had low normalized T-cell clonal expansion.

Only in-frame clones appear in the TCRdb table, and some are missing; sequencing was by immunoSEQ multiplex PCR. This table holds about 62,000 clones, about four fifths found once. To note about this clone: The antigen is undetermined.

The sequencing used CD4+ or CD8+ T cells sorted from blood, collected in a trial of the OX40 agonist ivuxolimab. The sequence derives from an adult with an advanced solid tumor such as melanoma, head and neck, liver or kidney cancer.

The CDR3, as DNA: TGTGCCAGCAGCCCAAGCGGGAGGGCCGCCTATGAGCAGTTCTTC. It translates to CASSPSGRAAYEQFF. This rearrangement joins TRBV6-6 to TRBJ2-1, with TRBD2 matching 10 bases. The CDR3 sequence is 15 residues long. Germline CDR1 and CDR2: MNHNY and SVGAGI (reference sequence). Trimming took 6 bases from V and 8 from J; bases not matched to a gene: 10.